These 17 T cell receptor beta chains were all obtained from the same sample, sequenced in a study of T cell responses to AZD1222 COVID-19 vaccine (dated by TCRdb to about 2021). The meaning of the sample's time point label: baseline before first vaccination. The library was produced with the immunoSEQ multiplex PCR assay. Entries here come from immuneACCESS through TCRdb and include only in-frame sequences with V and J called. Some clones fail to appear in such tables; in the studies checked, an unresolved V gene covers under half of the shortfall, and the cause of the remainder is unknown. The sample contains tens of thousands of clones, more than 90% of them found a single time. The ten largest clonotypes hold about 3% of the sample. The material was peripheral blood, obtained on day 0 of AZD1222 vaccination. The receptors shown here come from an adult in good health.

The CDR3 nucleotides read TGTGCCAGTAGTAGCGACAGGAATAATTCACCCCTCCACTTT. This gives the protein CASSSDRNNSPLHF. This chain joins TRBV19 and TRBJ1-6; tentative D call: TRBD1 (6 bases). In germline, CDR1 is LNHDA, CDR2 SQIVND (reference sequence). The CDR3 contains 14 residues. The V and J ends lost 4 bases and 5 bases respectively, with 9 bases between them.

The chain recombines TRBV4-1 with TRBJ2-7; D may be TRBD2 (5 bases). Deletions cut 2 bases from V and 7 bases from J, with 12 bases between. Germline V gives CDR1 MGHRA, CDR2 YSYEKL. The CDR3 covers 13 residues. DNA for the CDR3: TGCGCCAGCAGCCAACACGGCAGGAGGGAGCAGTACTTC. This gives the protein CASSQHGRREQYF.

The CDR3 loop is CASTRQGRVGYYGYTF. The CDR3 region has the DNA TGTGCCAGCACAAGACAGGGTAGGGTAGGGTACTATGGCTACACCTTC. The V and J genes are TRBV2 and TRBJ1-2; 7 positions agree with TRBD1. The germline V gene encodes CDR1 SNHLY and CDR2 FYNNEI. V lost 7 bases, J lost 3 bases, and 14 bases stayed unmatched. There are 16 residues in the CDR3.

V gene TRBV5-1 combines with J gene TRBJ1-2, with D uncertain. The ends were cut back, 0 bases at V and 4 bases at J, with 4 bases in the middle. The germline CDR1 and CDR2 sequences are SGHRS and YFSETQ. The CDR3 runs 12 residues. The CDR3 reads CASSLVGYGYTF. The CDR3 DNA sequence: TGCGCCAGCAGCTTGGTGGGCTATGGCTACACCTTC.

The V call is TRBV5-1, the J call TRBJ1-1, with no clear D. V dropped 6 bases and J dropped 6 bases, with 15 bases sitting between them. Germline loops: CDR1 SGHRS, CDR2 YFSETQ. The CDR3 length is 13 residues. The CDR3 nucleotides are TGCGCCAGCACAGGCGGATCCACCCCTGAAGCTTTCTTT. Protein: CASTGGSTPEAFF.

This clone was detected only once. The rearrangement joins TRBV7-2 to TRBJ2-7; possibly TRBD2 for D (6 bases). Germline V gene lookup returns CDR1 SGHTA and CDR2 FQGNSA. The CDR3 is 17 amino acids. The V and J ends lost 5 bases and 0 bases respectively, with 20 bases between them. The CDR3 nucleotides are TGTGCCAGCAGCCGGCGGGGTCGACAAGGGAGCTCCTACGAGCAGTACTTC. Residues: CASSRRGRQGSSYEQYF.

On this clone itself: The junction departs from the called germline gene at one end, perhaps through a read error. The gene calls are TRBV18 and TRBJ2-7; TRBD1 agrees at 9 bases. The CDR3 is 17 residues long. Per the germline V gene, CDR1 is KGHSH and CDR2 is LQKENI. CDR3 sequence reads: CASSPPLGQGPSYEQYF. CDR3 coding DNA: TGTGCCAGCTCCCCACCTCTGGGACAGGGACCCTCCTACGAGCAGTACTTC.

This clone is a singleton in its sample. V is TRBV7-9 and J is TRBJ2-2, with a weak D call TRBD1 (6 bases). The CDR3 spans 13 residues. Looked up from germline, CDR1 is SEHNR and CDR2 is FQNEAQ (reference sequence). V was shortened by 6 bases and J by 6 bases, with 11 bases between the two germline ends. This chain's CDR3 is CASSNHRAGELFF. CDR3 DNA sequence: TGTGCCAGCAGTAACCACAGGGCCGGGGAGCTGTTTTTT. The full variable domain, completed using reference TRBV7-9 and TRBJ2-2, is DTGVSQNPRHKITKRGQNVTFRCDPISEHNRLYWYRQTLGQGPEFLTYFQNEAQLEKSRLLSDRFSAERPKGSFSTLEIQRTEQGDSAMYLCASSNHRAGELFFGEGSRLTVL.

In its sample, this clone was seen a few times. This chain joins TRBV13 and TRBJ1-1; TRBD1 aligns across 10 bases. The CDR3 loop spans 19 amino acids. CDR1 is PRHDT, CDR2 FYEKMQ, per germline (reference sequence). V was clipped by 5 bases and J by 0 bases; unmatched bases: 15. The CDR3 is CASSLPRTGGIGVNTEAFF. In DNA form, the CDR3 reads TGTGCCAGCAGCCTCCCCCGGACAGGGGGTATTGGCGTGAACACTGAAGCTTTCTTT.

This rearrangement joins TRBV19 to TRBJ1-1, with D perhaps matching TRBD1 (6 bases). Deletions cut 10 bases from V and 1 base from J, with 13 bases between. The V gene's germline CDR1 is LNHDA and CDR2 SQIVND (reference sequence). This CDR3 is 13 amino acids long. The CDR3 loop is CATGRGANTEAFF. The DNA for the CDR3 is TGTGCCACCGGACGGGGGGCGAACACTGAAGCTTTCTTT.

The chain is built from TRBV10-3 and TRBJ2-7, with D possibly matching TRBD2 (5 bases). Germline assignment: CDR1 ENHRY and CDR2 SYGVKD. The CDR3 contains 14 residues. V was cut by 7 bases and J by 6 bases, with 19 bases left in between. CDR3: CAITPGSTLSEQYF. In nucleotides, the CDR3 is TGTGCCATCACCCCGGGGTCCACCCTCTCCGAGCAGTACTTC.

The chain employs TRBV28 and TRBJ2-2, with 8 bases lining up with TRBD1. Germline loops: CDR1 MDHEN, CDR2 SYDVKM. The V and J ends lost 5 bases and 3 bases, in that order; junction bases with no gene match: 5. This CDR3 region has 15 residues. The CDR3 DNA follows: TGTGCCAGCAGTGCAGGGGGCGCGGACACCGGGGAGCTGTTTTTT. Amino acid sequence: CASSAGGADTGELFF.

The rearrangement uses TRBV3-1 (or the pseudogene TRBV3-2) and TRBJ1-2; D is perhaps TRBD1 (5 bases). The CDR3 length is 16 residues. V was trimmed by 2 bases and J by 6 bases, leaving 19 bases between them. Germline V CDR1 and CDR2: LGHDT, YNNKEL (reference sequence). The CDR3 DNA is TGTGCCAGCAGCCAATCTCAAGTTAGGGACTGGGATGGCTACACCTTC. This sequence encodes CASSQSQVRDWDGYTF.

The rearrangement uses TRBV18 and TRBJ2-7; 9 bases match TRBD1. J gave up 3 bases and V 6 bases, and 9 bases lay outside the gene matches. Germline V gene lookup returns CDR1 KGHSH and CDR2 LQKENI. This CDR3 contains 15 residues. This CDR3 is CASSNPTGGSYEQYF. CDR3 sequence (DNA): TGTGCCAGCTCCAACCCGACAGGGGGAAGCTACGAGCAGTACTTC. The full variable domain, its missing parts supplied by reference TRBV18 and TRBJ2-7, is NAGVMQNPRHLVRRRGQEARLRCSPMKGHSHVYWYRQLPEEGLKFMVYLQKENIIDESGMPKERFSAEFPKEGPSILRIQQVVRGDSAAYFCASSNPTGGSYEQYFGPGTRLTVT.

V and J are TRBV28 and TRBJ1-4; D remains unclear. The CDR3 spans 13 residues. Germline V CDR1 and CDR2: MDHEN, SYDVKM. Trimming removed 2 bases at V and 8 bases at J, with 9 bases between. The DNA for the CDR3 is TGTGCCAGCAGTTTAGTGGGTGAAGAAAAACTGTTTTTT. The encoded protein is CASSLVGEEKLFF.

The rearrangement joins TRBV2 to TRBJ2-7; a weak D match, TRBD2 (8 bases). CDR3 length: 16 residues. Trimming stripped 6 bases from V and 3 bases from J, with 21 bases between. Germline CDR1 and CDR2: SNHLY and FYNNEI. The CDR3, as DNA: TGTGCCAGCAGAGAGACAGGGACTAGGGGGAACTACGAGCAGTACTTC. This gives the protein CASRETGTRGNYEQYF.

V usage is TRBV19 and J usage is TRBJ2-4; a possible D gene is TRBD1 (6 bases). This CDR3 has 18 amino acids. V lost 5 bases, J lost 1 base, and 21 bases lay in between. Per the germline V gene, CDR1 is LNHDA and CDR2 is SQIVND (reference sequence). The CDR3 loop reads CASSVFGSGVTAKNIQYF. The CDR3 region has the DNA TGTGCCAGTAGTGTATTCGGCTCAGGGGTTACGGCCAAAAACATTCAGTACTTC.